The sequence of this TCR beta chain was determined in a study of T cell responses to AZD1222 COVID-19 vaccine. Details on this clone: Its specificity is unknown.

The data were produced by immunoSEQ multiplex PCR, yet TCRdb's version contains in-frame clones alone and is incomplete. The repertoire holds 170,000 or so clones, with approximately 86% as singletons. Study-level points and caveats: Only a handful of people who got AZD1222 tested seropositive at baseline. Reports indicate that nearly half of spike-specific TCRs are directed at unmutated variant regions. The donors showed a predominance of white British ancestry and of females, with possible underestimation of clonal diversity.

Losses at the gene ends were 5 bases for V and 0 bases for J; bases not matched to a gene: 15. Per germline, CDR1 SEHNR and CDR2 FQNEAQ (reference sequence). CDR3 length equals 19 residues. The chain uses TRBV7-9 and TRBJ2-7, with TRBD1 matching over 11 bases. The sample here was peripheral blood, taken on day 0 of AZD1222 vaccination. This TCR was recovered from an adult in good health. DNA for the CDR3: TGTGCCAGCAGCCTCCTCGGGACAGGGGGGACTAGATTCTCCTACGAGCAGTACTTC. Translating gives CASSLLGTGGTRFSYEQYF.